This T cell receptor (beta chain) was sequenced for a study of Ad26.COV2.S vaccination and SARS-CoV-2 variants. Assay used: immunoSEQ multiplex PCR; TCRdb lists only in-frame clones, some missing. Among 300,000 to 400,000 clones, more than 75% were seen once, and the ten largest hold roughly 3.1%. Germline V gene sequence: CDR1 MNHEY, CDR2 SMNVEV (reference sequence). The CDR3 spans 15 residues. Trimming cost V 4 bases and J 1 base, with 8 bases left between them. This sample's treatment: some 20 received Ad26.COV2.S at low or high dose, single or two shots; 5 received placebo; per-sample allocation not given. Collection of the samples took place on day 63 after the first injection of vaccine or placebo.

The sequence derives from a person aged 18-60 years who received the Ad26.COV2.S COVID-19 vaccine or a placebo. V is TRBV27 and J is TRBJ2-6; a weak D match, TRBD1 (5 bases). The input for sequencing was peripheral blood, taken in a trial of Ad26.COV2.S vaccine versus placebo. For the CDR3, the DNA is TGTGCCAGCAGTTCAGGGTGGTCTGGGGCCAACGTCCTGACTTTC. Translated: CASSSGWSGANVLTF.